The clone carrying this T cell receptor beta chain was counted only a few times. Its specificity is not known. Semi-nested PCR with Nested Universal Primer A followed constant-region reverse priming of full-length variable regions. TCRdb re-analysed the 5' RACE reads in MiXCR, keeping a single row per CDR3 protein. The top ten hold around 5.3% of the sample, which has roughly 9,900 distinct CDR3 sequences, about a third seen once. The CDR3 totals 15 residues. The J segment lost 5 bases and the V segment lost 2 bases, leaving 7 bases of the junction unmatched. Germline CDR1 reads MNHEY; CDR2 reads SVGEGT. Treg sorting used a CD4+CD25+CD127-/low gate. Findings and caveats of the study: In terms of TCR gene usage, tumor memory CD4+ T cells clustered together with blood and lymph node memory CD4+ cells, as well as with lymph node naive CD4+ cells. The larger-cohort validation was restricted to a single TCR beta V-J rearrangement rather than whole repertoires. Tumor-infiltrating Treg TCR alpha and beta sequences overlapped most with tumor naive CD4+ T cells, then blood naive.

The TCR comes from a female donor with breast cancer. V usage is TRBV6-2 or TRBV6-3 and J usage is TRBJ2-5, with TRBD2 matching 8 bases. The source material was Tregs sorted from blood. The CDR3 sequence is CASSYDVGGVETQYF. The CDR3 nucleotides read TGTGCCAGCAGTTACGACGTCGGGGGGGTGGAGACCCAGTACTTC.